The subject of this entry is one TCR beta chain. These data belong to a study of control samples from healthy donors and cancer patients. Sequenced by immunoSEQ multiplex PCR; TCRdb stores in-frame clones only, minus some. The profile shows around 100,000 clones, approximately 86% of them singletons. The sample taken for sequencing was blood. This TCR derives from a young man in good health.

The CDR3, as DNA: TGTGCCAGCTCCCCCGGGCTAGCGGGAGGTAGTGAGCAGTTCTTC. Translated: CASSPGLAGGSEQFF. The chain recombines TRBV18 with TRBJ2-1; 11 bases are shared with TRBD2. Germline V CDR1 and CDR2: KGHSH, LQKENI. There are 15 residues in the CDR3. V shed 6 bases and J 9 bases; nucleotides not matched to a gene: 10.